The text below deals with one TCR beta chain. Germline-derived CDR1 and CDR2 are SGDLS and YYNGEE. The CDR3 is made up of 15 amino acids. Deletions cut 0 bases from V and 0 bases from J, with 10 bases between. The sample is drawn from a study of T cells in Graves' hyperthyroidism and ophthalmopathy. RNA transcripts were the template for amplifying TCR beta CDR3 regions. The HTBI primer set served for first-round RT-PCR of the TCR CDR3. TCRdb analysed the multiplex PCR reads with MiXCR anew, one entry per CDR3 protein. The repertoire holds over 700,000 distinct CDR3 sequences, with about a third as singletons.

Source material: blood. This TCR came from a woman in her thirties or forties with Graves' hyperthyroidism. J is TRBJ2-7 and V is TRBV9, with D possibly being TRBD1 (6 bases). CDR3 nucleotides: TGTGCCAGCAGCGTAGGAAAGGACAGCTCCTACGAGCAGTACTTC. It codes for CASSVGKDSSYEQYF.